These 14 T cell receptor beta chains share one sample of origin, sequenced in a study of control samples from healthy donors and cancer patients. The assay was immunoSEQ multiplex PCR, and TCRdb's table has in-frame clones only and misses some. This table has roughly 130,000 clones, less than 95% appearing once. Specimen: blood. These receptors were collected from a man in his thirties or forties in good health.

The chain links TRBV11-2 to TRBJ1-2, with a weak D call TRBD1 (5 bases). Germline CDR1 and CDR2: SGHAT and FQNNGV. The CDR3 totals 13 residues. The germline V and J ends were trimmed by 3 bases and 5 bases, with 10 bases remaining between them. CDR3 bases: TGTGCCAGCAGCTTCGCTGGGGCTTATGGCTACACCTTC. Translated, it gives CASSFAGAYGYTF.

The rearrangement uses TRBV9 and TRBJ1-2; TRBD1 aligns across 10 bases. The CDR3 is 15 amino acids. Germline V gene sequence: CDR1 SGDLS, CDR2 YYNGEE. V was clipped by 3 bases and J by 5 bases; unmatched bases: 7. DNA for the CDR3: TGTGCCAGCAGCGATCGGACAGGGGGAAAGTATGGCTACACCTTC. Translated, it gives CASSDRTGGKYGYTF.

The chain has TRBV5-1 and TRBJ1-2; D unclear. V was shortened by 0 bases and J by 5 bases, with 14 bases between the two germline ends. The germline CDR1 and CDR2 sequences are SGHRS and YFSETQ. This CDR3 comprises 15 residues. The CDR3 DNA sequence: TGCGCCAGCAGCTTGGAAACAGCCTCTGGGTATGGCTACACCTTC. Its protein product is CASSLETASGYGYTF. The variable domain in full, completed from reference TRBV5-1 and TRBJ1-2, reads KAGVTQTPRYLIKTRGQQVTLSCSPISGHRSVSWYQQTPGQGLQFLFEYFSETQRNKGNFPGRFSGRQFSNSRSEMNVSTLELGDSALYLCASSLETASGYGYTFGSGTRLTVV.

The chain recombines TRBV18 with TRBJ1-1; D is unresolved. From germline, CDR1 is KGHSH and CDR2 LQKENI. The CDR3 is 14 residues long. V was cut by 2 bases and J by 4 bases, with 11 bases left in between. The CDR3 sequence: CASSPDGWSTEAFF. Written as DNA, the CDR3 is TGTGCCAGCTCACCAGACGGGTGGAGCACTGAAGCTTTCTTT.

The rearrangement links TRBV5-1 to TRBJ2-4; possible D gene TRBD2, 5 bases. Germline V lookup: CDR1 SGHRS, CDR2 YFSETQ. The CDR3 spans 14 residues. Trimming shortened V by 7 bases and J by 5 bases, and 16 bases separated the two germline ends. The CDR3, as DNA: TGCGCCAGCGCCCTGGAGGTTGGGGAAAACATTCAGTACTTC. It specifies CASALEVGENIQYF.

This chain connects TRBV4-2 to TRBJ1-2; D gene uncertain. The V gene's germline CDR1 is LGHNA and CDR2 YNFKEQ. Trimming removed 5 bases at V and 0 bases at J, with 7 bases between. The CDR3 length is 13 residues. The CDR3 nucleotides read TGTGCCAGCAGCGATACAGCTAACTATGGCTACACCTTC. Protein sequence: CASSDTANYGYTF.

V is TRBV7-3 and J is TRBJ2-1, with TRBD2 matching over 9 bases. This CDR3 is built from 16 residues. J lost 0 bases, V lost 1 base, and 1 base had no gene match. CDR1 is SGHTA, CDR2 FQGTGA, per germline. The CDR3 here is CASSLIAGVSYNEQFF. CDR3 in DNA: TGTGCCAGCAGCTTAATAGCGGGGGTCTCCTACAATGAGCAGTTCTTC.

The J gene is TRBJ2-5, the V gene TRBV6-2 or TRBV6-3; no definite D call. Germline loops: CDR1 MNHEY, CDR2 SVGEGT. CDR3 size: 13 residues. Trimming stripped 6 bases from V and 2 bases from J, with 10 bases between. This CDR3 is CASSHQPQETQYF. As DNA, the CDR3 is TGTGCCAGCAGCCACCAGCCTCAAGAGACCCAGTACTTC.

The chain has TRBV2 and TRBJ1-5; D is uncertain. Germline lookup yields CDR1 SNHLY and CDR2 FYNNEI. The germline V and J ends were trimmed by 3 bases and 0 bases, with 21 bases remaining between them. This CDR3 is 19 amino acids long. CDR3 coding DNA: TGTGCCAGCAGTGACGCTGGCCTCAAAGCGGGATATAGCAATCAGCCCCAGCATTTT. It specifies CASSDAGLKAGYSNQPQHF.

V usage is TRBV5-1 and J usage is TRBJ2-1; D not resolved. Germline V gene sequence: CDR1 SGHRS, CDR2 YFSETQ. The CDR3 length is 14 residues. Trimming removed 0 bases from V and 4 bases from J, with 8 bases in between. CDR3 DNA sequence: TGCGCCAGCAGCTTGGAGGGCGGTTACAATGAGCAGTTCTTC. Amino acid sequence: CASSLEGGYNEQFF.

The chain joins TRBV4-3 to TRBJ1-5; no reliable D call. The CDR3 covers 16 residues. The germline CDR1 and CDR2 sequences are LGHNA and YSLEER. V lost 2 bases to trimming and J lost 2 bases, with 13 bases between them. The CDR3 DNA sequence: TGCGCCAGCAGCCAAACAGCGACTAGGGGCAATCAGCCCCAGCATTTT. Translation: CASSQTATRGNQPQHF.

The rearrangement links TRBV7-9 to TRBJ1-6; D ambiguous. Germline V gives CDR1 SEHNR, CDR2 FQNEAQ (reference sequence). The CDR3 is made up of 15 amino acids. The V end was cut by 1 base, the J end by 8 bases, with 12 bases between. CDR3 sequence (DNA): TGTGCCAGCAGCTTAGGAGGCGGGAGGGATTCACCCCTCCACTTT. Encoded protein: CASSLGGGRDSPLHF.

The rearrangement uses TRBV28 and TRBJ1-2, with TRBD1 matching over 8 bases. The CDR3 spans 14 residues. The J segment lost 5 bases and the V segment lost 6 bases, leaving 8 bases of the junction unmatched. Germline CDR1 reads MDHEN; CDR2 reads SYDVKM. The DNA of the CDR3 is TGTGCCAGCAGCCTGTGGACAGGGAAGTATGGCTACACCTTC. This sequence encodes CASSLWTGKYGYTF.

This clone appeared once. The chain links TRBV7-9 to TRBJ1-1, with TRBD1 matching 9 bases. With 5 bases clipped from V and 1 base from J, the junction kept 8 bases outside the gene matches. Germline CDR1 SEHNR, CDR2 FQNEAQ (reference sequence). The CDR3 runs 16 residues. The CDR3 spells CASSGHRGLGNTEAFF. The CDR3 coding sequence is TGTGCCAGCAGCGGGCACAGGGGGCTTGGGAACACTGAAGCTTTCTTT.